The 2 T cell receptor beta chains given below trace back to one sample, sequenced in a study of human T cells and chemical hapten exposure. MiXCR, applied by TCRdb to the RACE reads, yields one record per CDR3 protein. This repertoire shows under 95,000 distinct CDR3 sequences, about 8.6% found once; its top ten account for about 3%. Time point given: healthy volunteer bleed at 2 weeks. Unfractionated whole blood served as the source for total RNA extraction. Sequencing was performed on whole blood. The receptors were gathered from a female donor in good health. Some clones in this sample may be carry-over from other donors' samples.

This clonotype was observed many times. The V gene is TRBV6-5, the J gene TRBJ1-4; D unresolved. Germline V gene data show CDR1 as MNHEY and CDR2 as SVGAGI. The V end lost 2 bases, the J end lost 7 bases, and 14 bases lay between the germline ends. This CDR3 comprises 15 residues. In DNA, the CDR3 is TGTGCCAGCAGTTACAGCAGTCGTCATAGTGAAAAACTGTTTTTT. It translates to CASSYSSRHSEKLFF.

The chain is built from TRBV30 and TRBJ2-1; the D is unclear. Trimming removed 2 bases at V and 3 bases at J, with 8 bases between. CDR1 GTSNPN and CDR2 SVGIG come from the germline V gene (reference sequence). The CDR3 loop spans 13 amino acids. The CDR3 sequence: CAWSYGVYNEQFF. DNA of the CDR3: TGTGCCTGGAGTTACGGCGTCTACAATGAGCAGTTCTTC.